What follows are 2 T cell receptor beta chains derived from one specimen sequenced in a study of tumor-infiltrating lymphocytes in glioblastoma multiforme. Three nested ARM-PCR rounds with V-beta and C-beta primers built TCRB libraries. TCRdb passed the multiplex PCR reads through MiXCR, listing each CDR3 protein once. The table records more than 12,000 distinct CDR3 sequences, approximately 71% of them present only once. Sequenced input: brain tumor tissue. Receptor source: a male donor with glioblastoma.

Concerning this clonotype itself: Sequence at one end of the junction differs from germline and may be a read error. V is TRBV11-2 and J is TRBJ2-2; 8 positions agree with TRBD2. The germline gives CDR1 SGHAT, CDR2 FQNNGV. The CDR3 has 19 amino acids. In DNA form, the CDR3 reads TGTGCCCGCAACTTAGTTCGTTCCAGCGGGGGCTCGAACACCTGGGAGCTGTTTTTT. Amino acids: CARNLVRSSGGSNTWELFF. The full variable domain, with the rest looked up from reference TRBV11-2 and TRBJ2-2, is EAGVAQSPRYKIIEKRQSVAFWCNPISGHATLYWYQQILGQGPKLLIQFQNNGVVDDSQLPKDRFSAERLKGVDSTLKIQPAKLEDSAVYLCARNLVRSSGGSNTWELFFGEGSRLTVL.

Regarding this clonotype: The germline gene is not matched at one end of the junction; a read error may be the cause. This sequence joins TRBV11-2 and TRBJ2-1, with D possibly being TRBD1 (5 bases). In germline, CDR1 is SGHAT, CDR2 FQNNGV. This CDR3 is built from 14 residues. In nucleotides, the CDR3 is TGTGCCAGCATCTTAATAAGGGGCGACAATGAGCAGTTCTTC. This codes for CASILIRGDNEQFF.